The 24 T cell receptor beta chains below all came from one sample that was sequenced in a study of T cells in Graves' hyperthyroidism and ophthalmopathy. RNA transcripts gave rise to amplified TCR beta CDR3 regions. TCR CDR3 regions were first amplified by RT-PCR with HTBI primers. Each CDR3 protein gets one entry after TCRdb re-called the multiplex PCR reads with MiXCR. The table shows about 540,000 distinct CDR3 sequences, with 40% to 55% occurring only once. Material for sequencing was peripheral blood or thyroid tissue (not recorded which). Source of these receptors: a woman aged 18-29 years with Graves' hyperthyroidism.

This sequence joins TRBV29-1 and TRBJ2-7, with D possibly matching TRBD1 (6 bases). Trimming cost V 2 bases and J 0 bases, with 8 bases left between them. The CDR3 has 13 amino acids. The germline V gene encodes CDR1 SQVTM and CDR2 ANQGSEA. This CDR3 is CSVEWDNSYEQYF. In DNA, the CDR3 is TGCAGCGTTGAATGGGACAACTCCTACGAGCAGTACTTC.

This clonotype was picked up a small number of times. The gene calls are TRBV7-9 and TRBJ2-7; D is possibly TRBD1 or TRBD2 (5 bases each). Trimming removed 1 base from V and 2 bases from J, with 15 bases in between. Germline lookup yields CDR1 SEHNR and CDR2 FQNEAQ (reference sequence). This CDR3 region has 16 residues. CDR3 in DNA: TGTGCCAGCAGCTTAGTTTTACGGGACGGAGCCTACGAGCAGTACTTC. This translates into CASSLVLRDGAYEQYF.

The chain is built from TRBV29-1 and TRBJ1-1; weak D call: TRBD1 (6 bases). Germline V gene sequence: CDR1 SQVTM, CDR2 ANQGSEA. CDR3 length: 15 amino acids. V was clipped by 1 base and J by 1 base, with 13 bases between them. This chain's CDR3 is CSVEGLGASNTEAFF. The CDR3 DNA reads as TGCAGCGTTGAAGGTTTGGGGGCCTCGAACACTGAAGCTTTCTTT. Drawing the rest from reference TRBV29-1 and TRBJ1-1, the complete variable domain is SAVISQKPSRDICQRGTSLTIQCQVDSQVTMMFWYRQQPGQSLTLIATANQGSEATYESGFVIDKFPISRPNLTFSTLTVSNMSPEDSSIYLCSVEGLGASNTEAFFGQGTRLTVV.

With regard to this clonotype: One base away lies a much larger clone, so this may be a sequencing read error. This rearrangement joins TRBV7-2 to TRBJ2-2; 9 bases are a match to TRBD2. Germline loops: CDR1 SGHTA, CDR2 FQGNSA. CDR3 length equals 16 residues. The CDR3 loop reads CASTLRVAGVTGGLFF. The DNA of the CDR3 is TGTGCCAGCACTCTCAGGGTAGCGGGGGTCACCGGGGGGCTGTTTTTT.

This clonotype was detected only a few times. V usage is TRBV7-2 and J usage is TRBJ1-4; D perhaps matches TRBD1 (5 bases). The germline V gene encodes CDR1 SGHTA and CDR2 FQGNSA. Trimming took 4 bases from V and 6 from J, leaving 15 bases between them. This CDR3 has 15 amino acids. CDR3 sequence (DNA): TGTGCCAGCAGCTCAGTTCCAGGGTCGGATGAAAAACTGTTTTTT. It is translated as CASSSVPGSDEKLFF.

The chain couples TRBV2 to TRBJ1-6; perhaps TRBD1 as D (6 bases). V was trimmed by 1 base and J by 8 bases, leaving 12 bases between them. Germline CDR1 reads SNHLY; CDR2 reads FYNNEI. The CDR3 runs to 15 residues. The CDR3 region is CASSEEQGTDSPLHF. The CDR3 DNA reads as TGTGCCAGCAGTGAAGAACAGGGAACGGATTCACCCCTCCACTTT. The full variable domain, in which reference TRBV2 and TRBJ1-6 provide the parts outside the CDR3, is EPEVTQTPSHQVTQMGQEVILRCVPISNHLYFYWYRQILGQKVEFLVSFYNNEISEKSEIFDDQFSVERPDGSNFTLKIRSTKLEDSAMYFCASSEEQGTDSPLHFGNGTRLTVT.

V usage is TRBV10-3 and J usage is TRBJ2-2; perhaps TRBD2 as D (6 bases). Germline CDR1 is ENHRY and CDR2 is SYGVKD. V was pared by 10 bases and J by 8 bases, with 23 bases between. The CDR3 has 15 residues. The DNA of the CDR3 is TGTGCCACTGGCGGAGGGGAGGCCTGGAGAGGGGAGCTGTTTTTT. Protein sequence: CATGGGEAWRGELFF.

The rearrangement joins TRBV12-3 or TRBV12-4 to TRBJ2-5; D not resolved. CDR3 length: 12 amino acids. V shed 6 bases and J shed 1 base, with 6 bases lying between them. CDR3 residues: CASRLRQETQYF. The CDR3 DNA sequence: TGTGCCAGCAGGCTACGCCAAGAGACCCAGTACTTC.

This clonotype was seen a few times. The V gene is TRBV12-3 or TRBV12-4, the J gene TRBJ1-3; unclear D gene. Trimming took off 6 bases at V and 5 bases at J, with 8 bases between the two ends. The CDR3 runs to 12 residues. The DNA of the CDR3 is TGTGCCAGCAGATCTTTGAGAAACACCATATATTTT. Residues: CASRSLRNTIYF.

This clonotype was recorded a few times. J is TRBJ2-2 and V is TRBV7-9; no clear D. The CDR3 is made up of 14 amino acids. Germline CDR1 and CDR2: SEHNR and FQNEAQ (reference sequence). The germline V and J ends were trimmed by 5 bases and 4 bases, with 11 bases remaining between them. The CDR3 bases are TGTGCCAGCAGCATATTGAGCGCCACCGGGGAGCTGTTTTTT. This encodes CASSILSATGELFF.

This chain joins TRBV20-1 and TRBJ2-5; D is unresolved. Per the germline V gene, CDR1 is DFQATT and CDR2 is SNEGSKA (reference sequence). The CDR3 is 14 amino acids. V lost 0 bases and J lost 5, with 13 bases in between. The CDR3, as DNA: TGCAGTGCTAGAGATCGGCTTACTGGGGAGACCCAGTACTTC. Protein product: CSARDRLTGETQYF.

The table lists this clonotype with a few counts. The chain joins TRBV2 to TRBJ2-5; the D gene could be TRBD1 or TRBD2 (5 bases each). The CDR3 consists of 14 residues. Per the germline V gene, CDR1 is SNHLY and CDR2 is FYNNEI. Trimming shortened V by 0 bases and J by 7 bases, and 12 bases separated the two germline ends. CDR3 protein: CASSEAPGLGTQYF. In nucleotides, the CDR3 is TGTGCCAGCAGTGAAGCGCCGGGGCTTGGGACCCAGTACTTC.

V usage is TRBV20-1 and J usage is TRBJ1-1, with 7 bases lining up with TRBD1. The V segment lost 1 base and the J segment 7 bases; nucleotides outside the gene matches: 6. The germline V gene encodes CDR1 DFQATT and CDR2 SNEGSKA (reference sequence). CDR3 length: 13 amino acids. The CDR3 loop is CSARVGTASEAFF. In nucleotides, the CDR3 is TGCAGTGCTAGAGTTGGGACAGCAAGTGAAGCTTTCTTT.

This clonotype was counted many times. The chain has TRBV20-1 and TRBJ1-2; D not certain. V was shortened by 6 bases and J by 5 bases, with 10 bases between the two germline ends. Germline CDR1 and CDR2: DFQATT and SNEGSKA (reference sequence). This CDR3 region has 11 residues. The CDR3 is CSATGAYGYTF. The CDR3 DNA reads TGCAGTGCGACGGGAGCATATGGCTACACCTTC.

This chain connects TRBV5-1 to TRBJ1-5; no reliable D call. Germline assignment: CDR1 SGHRS and CDR2 YFSETQ. V dropped 1 base and J dropped 0 bases, with 11 bases sitting between them. The CDR3 extends over 16 amino acids. CDR3 sequence reads: CASSLFGSYSNQPQHF. In DNA form, the CDR3 reads TGCGCCAGCAGCTTGTTCGGCAGTTATAGCAATCAGCCCCAGCATTTT.

J is TRBJ2-7 and V is TRBV29-1, with TRBD2 as a possible D gene (5 bases). CDR3 size: 16 residues. The germline V gene encodes CDR1 SQVTM and CDR2 ANQGSEA. The V end was cut by 4 bases, the J end by 1 base, with 20 bases between. The CDR3 DNA reads as TGCAGCGTTGCTATTGAGCAAGCGGTTAGGTCCTACGAGCAGTACTTC. Residues: CSVAIEQAVRSYEQYF.

This chain links TRBV2 with TRBJ1-5; 9 bases align to TRBD1. CDR1 is SNHLY, CDR2 FYNNEI, per germline. The V gene end was trimmed by 8 bases and the J gene end by 5 bases; junction bases not matched to a gene: 10. The CDR3 consists of 15 residues. The CDR3 sequence is CASSPRTGEHQPQHF. CDR3 sequence (DNA): TGTGCCAGCTCTCCTAGGACAGGGGAACATCAGCCCCAGCATTTT. Full variable domain (missing parts from reference TRBV2 and TRBJ1-5): EPEVTQTPSHQVTQMGQEVILRCVPISNHLYFYWYRQILGQKVEFLVSFYNNEISEKSEIFDDQFSVERPDGSNFTLKIRSTKLEDSAMYFCASSPRTGEHQPQHFGDGTRLSIL.

The sample holds a few counts of this clonotype. This chain links TRBV12-5 with TRBJ1-3; D unresolved. Looked up from germline, CDR1 is LGHNT and CDR2 is FRNRAP. V was clipped by 6 bases and J by 0 bases, with 6 bases between them. This CDR3 contains 13 residues. The CDR3 region is CASGRLSGNTIYF. In DNA, the CDR3 is TGTGCTAGTGGCCGACTCTCTGGAAACACCATATATTTT.

About this clonotype: At one end the junction does not follow the germline gene, possibly because of a read error. The chain carries TRBV10-3 and TRBJ2-7; 7 bases map to TRBD2. The germline gives CDR1 ENHRY, CDR2 SYGVKD. This CDR3 has 11 amino acids. CDR3 sequence reads: CASSEREEQYF. CDR3 coding DNA: TGTGCCAGCAGTGAGCGGGAAGAGCAGTACTTC.

This chain joins TRBV4-2 and TRBJ1-1; TRBD1 is a possible D gene (6 bases). This CDR3 spans 16 amino acids. Trimming shortened V by 0 bases and J by 3 bases, and 14 bases separated the two germline ends. Germline CDR1 LGHNA, CDR2 YNFKEQ. Here the CDR3 reads CASSQEGQGRDTEAFF. For the CDR3, the DNA is TGTGCCAGCAGCCAAGAGGGGCAGGGGAGGGACACTGAAGCTTTCTTT.

The V and J genes are TRBV12-3 or TRBV12-4 and TRBJ1-1; 7 nucleotides agree with TRBD1. Trimming took 6 bases from V and 7 from J; bases not matched to a gene: 11. The CDR3 consists of 14 residues. The chain's CDR3 is CASSLQGMGNEAFF. In DNA, the CDR3 is TGTGCCAGCAGCCTACAGGGGATGGGTAATGAAGCTTTCTTT.

This clonotype appeared many times. The chain uses TRBV4-1 and TRBJ1-5, with 7 bases lining up with TRBD1. The length of the CDR3 is 16 residues. From germline, CDR1 is MGHRA and CDR2 YSYEKL. V lost 4 bases, J lost 3 bases, and 9 bases stayed unmatched. CDR3 coding DNA: TGCGCCAGCAGCCCCAAGGGGGCAGGGGTCAATCAGCCCCAGCATTTT. Translation gives CASSPKGAGVNQPQHF.

The genes are TRBV10-2 and TRBJ1-2, with 7 bases matching TRBD1. J gave up 4 bases and V 0 bases, and 8 bases lay outside the gene matches. In germline, CDR1 is WSHSY, CDR2 SAAADI. The CDR3 covers 16 residues. DNA of the CDR3: TGCGCCAGCAGTGAGTCCGAGACAGGGACGGGCTATGGCTACACCTTC. Residues: CASSESETGTGYGYTF.

With respect to this clonotype: Being one base from a much bigger clone, this may be a read error. This rearrangement joins TRBV20-1 to TRBJ1-2; D unclear. CDR1 is DFQATT and CDR2 is SNEGSKA in the germline V gene (reference sequence). Trimming stripped 4 bases from V and 2 bases from J, with 8 bases between. The CDR3 has 12 residues. CDR3 in DNA: TGCAGTGCTATCCATGGAAACTATGGCTACACCTTC. It specifies CSAIHGNYGYTF.